This TCR beta chain was sequenced in a study of shared clonotypes between healthy human individuals. Study at large: Serving as donors were a couple of women and a few men, whose ages spanned 18 to 49.

Study results and caveats: Naive CD4 clonotype sharing across several donors was about 5%. Clonotypes not shared had lower generation probabilities than those common to all four donors.

Note on this clone: What it recognizes is unknown.

As defined, naive CD8 cells were CD45RO-negative and positively selected for CCR7, with terminally differentiated effector memory CD45RA+ cells excluded. It was roughly 190 ng DNA, approximately 30,000 T cell genomes, that sorted-subset replicate PCRs used. Sequencing used immunoSEQ multiplex PCR; TCRdb keeps in-frame clones, though not all of them. The sample records millions of clones, roughly 95% being singletons. The V gene lost 5 bases and the J gene lost 9 bases, with 13 bases spanning the gap. Per germline, CDR1 GTSNPN and CDR2 SVGIG (reference sequence). The CDR3 consists of 11 residues. The sample taken for sequencing was naive CD8+ T cells sorted from blood. The rearrangement links TRBV30 to TRBJ2-5; D ambiguous. This TCR was recovered from a man between 18 and 29 years old in good health. The CDR3 DNA sequence: TGTGCCTGGGACACCCCCGAGTCCCAGTACTTC. Amino acid sequence: CAWDTPESQYF.